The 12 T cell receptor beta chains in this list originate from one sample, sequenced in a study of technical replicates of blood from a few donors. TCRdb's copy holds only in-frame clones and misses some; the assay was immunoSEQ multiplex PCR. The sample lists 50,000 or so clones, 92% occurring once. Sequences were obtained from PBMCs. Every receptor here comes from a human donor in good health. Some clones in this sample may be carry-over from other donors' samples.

The CDR3 protein is CASLGQANTEAFF. In DNA form, the CDR3 reads TGTGCCAGCTTGGGACAGGCGAACACTGAAGCTTTCTTT. The rearrangement links TRBV2 to TRBJ1-1; the match to TRBD1 covers 8 bases. CDR3 length: 13 residues. The germline V gene has CDR1 SNHLY and CDR2 FYNNEI. The V segment lost 8 bases and the J segment 1 base; nucleotides outside the gene matches: 3.

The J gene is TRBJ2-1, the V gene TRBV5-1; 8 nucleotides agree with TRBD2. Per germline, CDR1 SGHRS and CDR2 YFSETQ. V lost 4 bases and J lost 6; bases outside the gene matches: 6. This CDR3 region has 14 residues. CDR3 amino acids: CASSVLAVGNEQFF. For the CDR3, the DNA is TGCGCCAGCAGCGTACTAGCGGTGGGCAATGAGCAGTTCTTC.

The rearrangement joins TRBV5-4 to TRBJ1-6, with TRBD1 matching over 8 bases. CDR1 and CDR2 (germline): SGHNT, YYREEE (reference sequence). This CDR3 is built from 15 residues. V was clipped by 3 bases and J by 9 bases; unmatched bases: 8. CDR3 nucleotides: TGTGCCAGCAGCTGGGGGACAGGTCCGGGTTCACCCCTCCACTTT. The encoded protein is CASSWGTGPGSPLHF.

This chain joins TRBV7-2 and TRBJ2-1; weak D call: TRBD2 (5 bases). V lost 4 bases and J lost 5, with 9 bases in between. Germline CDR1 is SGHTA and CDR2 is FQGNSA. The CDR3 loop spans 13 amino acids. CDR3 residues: CASSSRRDNEQFF. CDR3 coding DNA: TGTGCCAGCAGCTCTAGGCGGGACAATGAGCAGTTCTTC. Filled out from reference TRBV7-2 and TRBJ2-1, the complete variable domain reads GAGVSQSPSNKVTEKGKDVELRCDPISGHTALYWYRQSLGQGLEFLIYFQGNSAPDKSGLPSDRFSAERTGGSVSTLTIQRTQQEDSAVYLCASSSRRDNEQFFGPGTRLTVL.

The CDR3 sequence is CASNARDAGATDTQYF. CDR3 DNA: TGTGCCAGTAACGCCCGGGACGCAGGGGCCACAGATACGCAGTATTTT. The rearrangement joins TRBV19 to TRBJ2-3, with D maybe TRBD1 (6 bases). The V end was cut by 7 bases, the J end by 2 bases, with 19 bases between. This CDR3 region has 16 residues. CDR1 LNHDA and CDR2 SQIVND come from the germline V gene (reference sequence).

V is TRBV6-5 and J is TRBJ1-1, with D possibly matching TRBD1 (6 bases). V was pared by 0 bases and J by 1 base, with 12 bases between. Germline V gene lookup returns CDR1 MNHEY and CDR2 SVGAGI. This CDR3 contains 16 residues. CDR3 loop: CASSYSTRTANTEAFF. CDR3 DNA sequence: TGTGCCAGCAGTTACTCGACGAGGACAGCGAACACTGAAGCTTTCTTT.

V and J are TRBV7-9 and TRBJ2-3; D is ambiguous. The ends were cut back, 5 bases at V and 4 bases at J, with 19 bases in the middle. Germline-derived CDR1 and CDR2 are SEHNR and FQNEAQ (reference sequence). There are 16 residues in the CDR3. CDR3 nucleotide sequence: TGTGCCAGCAGCCCCCTAGTGACCGCCTGGGCAGATACGCAGTATTTT. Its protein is CASSPLVTAWADTQYF. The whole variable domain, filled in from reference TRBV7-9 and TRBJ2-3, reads DTGVSQNPRHKITKRGQNVTFRCDPISEHNRLYWYRQTLGQGPEFLTYFQNEAQLEKSRLLSDRFSAERPKGSFSTLEIQRTEQGDSAMYLCASSPLVTAWADTQYFGPGTRLTVL.

CDR3 residues: CASSHTGTEAFF. The DNA for the CDR3 is TGCGCCAGCAGCCACACCGGGACAGAAGCTTTCTTT. J is TRBJ1-1 and V is TRBV4-3; D may be TRBD1 (6 bases). Germline V gene sequence: CDR1 LGHNA, CDR2 YSLEER. The V end lost 3 bases, the J end lost 8 bases, and 10 bases lay between the germline ends. The length of the CDR3 is 12 residues.

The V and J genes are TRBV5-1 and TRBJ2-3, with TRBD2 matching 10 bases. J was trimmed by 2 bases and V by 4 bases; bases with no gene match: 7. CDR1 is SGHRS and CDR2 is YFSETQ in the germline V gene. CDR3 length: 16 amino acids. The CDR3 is CASSQRLAGNTDTQYF. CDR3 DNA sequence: TGCGCCAGCAGCCAGAGACTAGCGGGCAACACAGATACGCAGTATTTT.

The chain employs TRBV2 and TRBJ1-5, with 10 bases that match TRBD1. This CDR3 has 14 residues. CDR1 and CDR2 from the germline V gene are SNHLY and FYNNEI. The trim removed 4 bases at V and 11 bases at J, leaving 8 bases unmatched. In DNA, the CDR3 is TGTGCCAGCAGTGGGGGACAGGGGCAATGGGCCCAGCATTTT. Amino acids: CASSGGQGQWAQHF.

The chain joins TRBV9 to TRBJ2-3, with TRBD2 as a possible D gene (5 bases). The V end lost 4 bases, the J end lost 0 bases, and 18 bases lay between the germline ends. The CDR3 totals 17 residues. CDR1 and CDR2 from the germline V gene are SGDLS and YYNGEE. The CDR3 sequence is CASSRPRVAQSTDTQYF. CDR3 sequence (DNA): TGTGCCAGCAGCAGGCCGAGGGTAGCGCAAAGCACAGATACGCAGTATTTT. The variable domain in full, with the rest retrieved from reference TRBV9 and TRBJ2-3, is DSGVTQTPKHLITATGQRVTLRCSPRSGDLSVYWYQQSLDQGLQFLIQYYNGEERAKGNILERFSAQQFPDLHSELNLSSLELGDSALYFCASSRPRVAQSTDTQYFGPGTRLTVL.

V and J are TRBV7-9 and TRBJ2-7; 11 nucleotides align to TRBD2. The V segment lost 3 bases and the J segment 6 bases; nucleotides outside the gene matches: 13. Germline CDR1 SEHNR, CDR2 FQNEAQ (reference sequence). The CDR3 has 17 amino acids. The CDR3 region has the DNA TGTGCCAGCAGCTTCTCCTTTTTTAGCGGGAGGGCCCCCGAGCAGTACTTC. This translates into CASSFSFFSGRAPEQYF.